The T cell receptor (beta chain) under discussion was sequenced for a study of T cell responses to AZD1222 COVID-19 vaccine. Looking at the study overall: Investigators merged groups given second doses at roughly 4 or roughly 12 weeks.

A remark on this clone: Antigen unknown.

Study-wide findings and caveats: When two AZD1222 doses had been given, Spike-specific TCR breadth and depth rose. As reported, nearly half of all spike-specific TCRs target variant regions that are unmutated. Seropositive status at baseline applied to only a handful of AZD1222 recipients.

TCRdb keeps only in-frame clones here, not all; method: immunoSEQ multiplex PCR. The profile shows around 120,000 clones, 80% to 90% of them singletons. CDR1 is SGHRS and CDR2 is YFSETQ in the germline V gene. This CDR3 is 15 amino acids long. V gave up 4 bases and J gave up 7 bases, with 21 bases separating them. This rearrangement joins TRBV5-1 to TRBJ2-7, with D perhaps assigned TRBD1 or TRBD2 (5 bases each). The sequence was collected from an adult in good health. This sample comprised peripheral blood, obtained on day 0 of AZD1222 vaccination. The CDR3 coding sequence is TGCGCCAGCAGCGAGACTCAGGGAGATATGCGGGAGCAGTACTTC. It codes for CASSETQGDMREQYF.